This paragraph covers one T cell receptor beta chain sequence. One junction end disagrees with the germline gene, perhaps due to a read error. A multiplex PCR was run with 60 Vbeta primers and 13 Jbeta primers. The protocol was immunoSEQ multiplex PCR, while the TCRdb copy is restricted to in-frame clones and leaves out a portion. The sample lists under 150,000 clones, less than 10% occurring once. These data are taken from a study of cytomegalovirus exposure and HLA in healthy donors. Germline-derived CDR1 and CDR2 are MNHEY and SMNVEV (reference sequence). The length of the CDR3 is 16 residues. This rearrangement joins TRBV27 to TRBJ2-3; possible D gene TRBD2, 6 bases. The source is a male donor in good health and CMV-seronegative. Sequenced: PBMCs. The CDR3 nucleotides are TGTGCCAGCAAAACCTTCCCGGGACTGAGCACGGATACGCAGTATTTT. This codes for CASKTFPGLSTDTQYF.